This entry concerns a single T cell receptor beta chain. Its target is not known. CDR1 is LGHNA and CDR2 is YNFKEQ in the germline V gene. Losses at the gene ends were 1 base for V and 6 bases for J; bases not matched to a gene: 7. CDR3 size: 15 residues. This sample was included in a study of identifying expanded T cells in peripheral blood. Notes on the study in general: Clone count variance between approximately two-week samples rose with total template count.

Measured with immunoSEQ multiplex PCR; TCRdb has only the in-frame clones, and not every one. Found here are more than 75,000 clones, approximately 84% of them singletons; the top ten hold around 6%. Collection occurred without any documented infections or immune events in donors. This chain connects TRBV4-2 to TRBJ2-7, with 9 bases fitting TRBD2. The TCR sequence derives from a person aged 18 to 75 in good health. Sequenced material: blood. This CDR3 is CASSQGGLAAAEQYF. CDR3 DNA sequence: TGTGCCAGCAGCCAAGGGGGACTAGCAGCTGCCGAGCAGTACTTC.